These 16 T cell receptor beta chains came from one sample sequenced in a study of blood T cell repertoires in COVID-19. Produced via immunoSEQ multiplex PCR; TCRdb's table is partial and in-frame only. The table shows about 160,000 clones, with more than 75% occurring only once. Specimen: PBMCs or T cells enriched from blood (not recorded which). The receptor set was obtained from a woman aged 50 to 60 who had recovered from COVID-19.

This chain uses TRBV11-3 with TRBJ2-3; unclear D gene. The V and J ends lost 5 bases and 2 bases respectively, with 17 bases between them. Per germline, CDR1 SGHNT and CDR2 YENEEA. The CDR3 is 16 amino acids. Here the CDR3 DNA reads TGTGCCAGCAGCGCGGAACCTGCTAGATTCACAGATACGCAGTATTTT. It translates to CASSAEPARFTDTQYF. Full variable domain (rest looked up from reference TRBV11-3 and TRBJ2-3): EAGVVQSPRYKIIEKKQPVAFWCNPISGHNTLYWYLQNLGQGPELLIRYENEEAVDDSQLPKDRFSAERLKGVDSTLKIQPAELGDSAVYLCASSAEPARFTDTQYFGPGTRLTVL.

The chain employs TRBV4-1 and TRBJ2-2; the match to TRBD2 covers 8 bases. Germline-derived CDR1 and CDR2 are MGHRA and YSYEKL. V shed 5 bases, J shed 7 bases, and the junction held 12 bases outside the gene matches. The CDR3 sequence is 16 residues long. The CDR3 coding sequence is TGCGCCAGCAGCTCCCGGGGAGCGGGGGAGGACGGGGAGCTGTTTTTT. It codes for CASSSRGAGEDGELFF.

The V gene is TRBV19, the J gene TRBJ2-2; 9 bases map to TRBD1. V lost 7 bases to trimming and J lost 5 bases; unmatched junction nucleotides: 8. This CDR3 region has 15 residues. Germline V gene lookup returns CDR1 LNHDA and CDR2 SQIVND (reference sequence). CDR3 coding DNA: TGTGCCAGTACAACACAGGGGGCTCGGACCGGGGAGCTGTTTTTT. It yields the protein CASTTQGARTGELFF.

The V gene is TRBV9, the J gene TRBJ2-1, with 9 bases lining up with TRBD1. CDR1 and CDR2 from the germline V gene are SGDLS and YYNGEE. The ends lost 4 bases at V and 0 bases at J; junction bases unmatched: 5. This CDR3 spans 16 amino acids. CDR3 sequence reads: CASSRGQGGSYNEQFF. CDR3 DNA: TGTGCCAGCAGCCGGGGACAGGGCGGCTCCTACAATGAGCAGTTCTTC. The full variable domain, completed using reference TRBV9 and TRBJ2-1, is DSGVTQTPKHLITATGQRVTLRCSPRSGDLSVYWYQQSLDQGLQFLIQYYNGEERAKGNILERFSAQQFPDLHSELNLSSLELGDSALYFCASSRGQGGSYNEQFFGPGTRLTVL.

This chain joins TRBV19 and TRBJ1-5; 9 nucleotides match TRBD1. Germline V CDR1 and CDR2: LNHDA, SQIVND (reference sequence). The CDR3 is 16 residues long. J was trimmed by 5 bases and V by 8 bases; bases with no gene match: 13. The CDR3 DNA is TGTGCCAGTCGCGAGGACAGGGGTATTGGCGATCAGCCCCAGCATTTT. This encodes CASREDRGIGDQPQHF.

This clone was seen a single time. The chain combines TRBV5-5 with TRBJ2-3, with TRBD1 matching 9 bases. The CDR3 covers 16 residues. Unmatched junction bases numbered 10, after V lost 3 bases and J lost 5 bases. CDR1 and CDR2 (germline): SGHKS, YYEKEE (reference sequence). The CDR3 DNA reads as TGTGCCAGCAGCTCCAAGACCGGGACAGGGATAGATACGCAGTATTTT. Residues: CASSSKTGTGIDTQYF.

The J gene is TRBJ1-1, the V gene TRBV14, with no clear D. The CDR3 has 14 residues. CDR1 is SGHDN and CDR2 is FVKESK in the germline V gene. V lost 3 bases to trimming and J lost 5 bases, with 13 bases between them. CDR3 amino acids: CASSQALRGTEAFF. CDR3 nucleotide sequence: TGTGCCAGCAGCCAGGCCCTCAGAGGTACTGAAGCTTTCTTT.

The chain uses TRBV4-2 and TRBJ1-3; 9 bases match TRBD1. Germline lookup yields CDR1 LGHNA and CDR2 YNFKEQ. CDR3 length: 16 residues. Unmatched junction bases numbered 8, after V lost 5 bases and J lost 3 bases. DNA for the CDR3: TGTGCCAGCAGCGCCTCGGGACAGGGAGTTGGAAACACCATATATTTT. Translation gives CASSASGQGVGNTIYF.

The gene calls are TRBV5-5 and TRBJ2-7, with D uncertain. Trimming removed 6 bases at V and 0 bases at J, with 13 bases between. The CDR3 is 14 residues long. Germline assignment: CDR1 SGHKS and CDR2 YYEKEE (reference sequence). CDR3 nucleotides: TGTGCCAGCACCCTCAGGCCCAGCTCCTACGAGCAGTACTTC. Its translation is CASTLRPSSYEQYF.

V and J are TRBV10-1 and TRBJ2-5; 10 positions agree with TRBD1. From germline, CDR1 is WNHNN and CDR2 SYGVQD (reference sequence). The trim removed 7 bases at V and 2 bases at J, leaving 7 bases unmatched. The CDR3 has 15 residues. CDR3 sequence (DNA): TGCGCCAGCAATGGACAGGGGGATTGTCAAGAGACCCAGTACTTC. It encodes CASNGQGDCQETQYF.

This chain connects TRBV7-2 to TRBJ2-1; the match to TRBD2 covers 9 bases. The germline gives CDR1 SGHTA, CDR2 FQGNSA. Trimming at V came to 5 bases and at J to 4 bases, leaving 9 bases not matched to a gene. The CDR3 loop spans 16 amino acids. DNA for the CDR3: TGTGCCAGCAGCGGCGGCGGGGGGGCCTCTTACAATGAGCAGTTCTTC. This codes for CASSGGGGASYNEQFF.

This chain connects TRBV21-1 to TRBJ2-1; the tabulated D call, TRBD2, remains unverified against the DNA. TRBV21-1 is given as a pseudogene. CDR3 length: 12 residues. CDR3 amino acids: CASTGGEDEQFF. The DNA of the CDR3 is TGTGCCAGCACCGGGGGGGAGGATGAGCAGTTCTTC.

The chain has TRBV24-1 and TRBJ2-2; TRBD1 aligns across 7 bases. Germline V gives CDR1 KGHDR, CDR2 SFDVKD. The V segment lost 4 bases and the J segment 7 bases; nucleotides outside the gene matches: 8. CDR3 length: 15 residues. The CDR3 here is CATSDPQGFGGELFF. The DNA of the CDR3 is TGTGCCACCAGTGACCCACAGGGGTTCGGCGGGGAGCTGTTTTTT.

This chain joins TRBV15 and TRBJ2-3; TRBD2 aligns across 16 bases. J gave up 9 bases and V 0 bases, and 6 bases lay outside the gene matches. Germline CDR1 reads LNHNV; CDR2 reads YYDKDF (reference sequence). There are 17 residues in the CDR3. DNA of the CDR3: TGTGCCACCAGCAGAGATTGGGGACTAGCGGGGGGGAACACGCAGTATTTT. This gives the protein CATSRDWGLAGGNTQYF.

The chain uses TRBV5-1 and TRBJ2-7; tentative D call: TRBD2 (6 bases). CDR3 length: 14 amino acids. The V end lost 0 bases, the J end lost 5 bases, and 12 bases lay between the germline ends. CDR1 and CDR2 from the germline V gene are SGHRS and YFSETQ. The CDR3 region is CASSLAGGGHEQYF. CDR3 DNA sequence: TGCGCCAGCAGCTTGGCCGGGGGAGGCCACGAGCAGTACTTC.

CDR3 coding DNA: TGTGCCAGCAGCTTACGACAGGCTGGAAACTATGGCTACACCTTC. The encoded protein is CASSLRQAGNYGYTF. This sequence joins TRBV13 and TRBJ1-2, with D possibly being TRBD1 (6 bases). With 2 bases removed from V and 2 bases from J, the gap between germline ends came to 12 bases. Germline CDR1 PRHDT, CDR2 FYEKMQ (reference sequence). This CDR3 contains 15 residues.